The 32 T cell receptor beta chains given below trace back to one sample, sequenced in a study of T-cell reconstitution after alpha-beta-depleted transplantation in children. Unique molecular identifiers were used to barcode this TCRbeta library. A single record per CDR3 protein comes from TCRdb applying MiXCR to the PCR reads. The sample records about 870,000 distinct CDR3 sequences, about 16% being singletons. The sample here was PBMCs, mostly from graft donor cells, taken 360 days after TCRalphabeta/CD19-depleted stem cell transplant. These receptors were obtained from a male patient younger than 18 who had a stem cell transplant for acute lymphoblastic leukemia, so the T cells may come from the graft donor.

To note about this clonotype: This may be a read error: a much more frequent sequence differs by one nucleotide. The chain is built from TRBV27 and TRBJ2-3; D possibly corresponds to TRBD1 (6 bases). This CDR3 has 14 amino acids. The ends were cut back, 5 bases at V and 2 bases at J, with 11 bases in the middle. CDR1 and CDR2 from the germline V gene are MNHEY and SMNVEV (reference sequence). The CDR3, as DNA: TGTGCCAGCAGTAATCGACAGGTCACAGATACGCAGTATTTT. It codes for CASSNRQVTDTQYF.

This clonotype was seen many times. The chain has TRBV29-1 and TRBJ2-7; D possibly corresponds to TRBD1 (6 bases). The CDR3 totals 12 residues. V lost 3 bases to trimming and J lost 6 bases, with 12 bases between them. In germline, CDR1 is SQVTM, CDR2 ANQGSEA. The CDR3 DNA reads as TGCAGCGTTGAGGGGGCTTCGGGCGAGCAGTACTTC. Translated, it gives CSVEGASGEQYF.

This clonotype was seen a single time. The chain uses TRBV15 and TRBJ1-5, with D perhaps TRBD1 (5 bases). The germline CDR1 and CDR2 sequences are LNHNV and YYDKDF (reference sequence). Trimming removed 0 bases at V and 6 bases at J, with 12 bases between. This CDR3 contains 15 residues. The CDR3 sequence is CATSRDSFGGQPQHF. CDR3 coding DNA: TGTGCCACCAGCAGAGACTCCTTCGGGGGTCAGCCCCAGCATTTT.

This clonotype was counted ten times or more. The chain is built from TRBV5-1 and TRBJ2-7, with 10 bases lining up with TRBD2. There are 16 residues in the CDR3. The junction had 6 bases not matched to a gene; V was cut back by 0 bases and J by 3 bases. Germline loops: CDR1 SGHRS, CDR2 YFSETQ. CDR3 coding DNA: TGCGCCAGCAGCTTGGACGTCAGGACTAGCGGCTACGAGCAGTACTTC. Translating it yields CASSLDVRTSGYEQYF.

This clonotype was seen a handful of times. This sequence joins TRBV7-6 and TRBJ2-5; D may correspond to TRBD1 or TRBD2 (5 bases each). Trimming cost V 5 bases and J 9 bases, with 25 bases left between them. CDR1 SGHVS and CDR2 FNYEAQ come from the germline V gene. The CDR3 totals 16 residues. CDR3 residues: CASSPRLGSFLGAQYF. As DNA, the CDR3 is TGTGCCAGCAGCCCCCGACTGGGAAGTTTCCTGGGGGCCCAGTACTTC.

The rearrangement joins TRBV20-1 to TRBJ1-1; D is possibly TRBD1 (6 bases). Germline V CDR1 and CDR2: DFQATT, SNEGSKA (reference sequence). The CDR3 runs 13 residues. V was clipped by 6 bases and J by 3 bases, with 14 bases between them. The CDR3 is CSALRGADTEAFF. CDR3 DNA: TGCAGTGCCCTAAGGGGGGCGGACACTGAAGCTTTCTTT.

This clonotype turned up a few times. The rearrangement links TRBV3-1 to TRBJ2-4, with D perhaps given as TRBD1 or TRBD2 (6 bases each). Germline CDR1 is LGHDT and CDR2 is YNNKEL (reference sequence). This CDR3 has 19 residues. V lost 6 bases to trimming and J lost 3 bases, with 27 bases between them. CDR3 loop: CASRGGRSDLNIGKNIQYF. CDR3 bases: TGTGCCAGCAGAGGGGGGCGTTCGGATCTTAACATAGGCAAAAACATTCAGTACTTC. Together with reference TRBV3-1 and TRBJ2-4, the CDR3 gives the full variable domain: DTAVSQTPKYLVTQMGNDKSIKCEQNLGHDTMYWYKQDSKKFLKIMFSYNNKELIINETVPNRFSPKSPDKAHLNLHINSLELGDSAVYFCASRGGRSDLNIGKNIQYFGAGTRLSVL.

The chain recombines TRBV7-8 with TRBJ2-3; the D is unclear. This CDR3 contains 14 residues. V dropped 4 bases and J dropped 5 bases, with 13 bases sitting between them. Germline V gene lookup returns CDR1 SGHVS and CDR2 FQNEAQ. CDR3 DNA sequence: TGTGCCAGCAGCTCTACGGGCCTTGGAGATACGCAGTATTTT. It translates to CASSSTGLGDTQYF. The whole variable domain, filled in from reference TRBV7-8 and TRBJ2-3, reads GAGVSQSPRYKVAKRGQDVALRCDPISGHVSLFWYQQALGQGPEFLTYFQNEAQLDKSGLPSDRFFAERPEGSVSTLKIQRTQQEDSAVYLCASSSTGLGDTQYFGPGTRLTVL.

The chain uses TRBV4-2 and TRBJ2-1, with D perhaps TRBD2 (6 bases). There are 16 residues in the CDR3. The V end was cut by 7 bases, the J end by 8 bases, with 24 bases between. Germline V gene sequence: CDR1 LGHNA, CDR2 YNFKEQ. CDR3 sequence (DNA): TGTGCCAGCAAATCTATGGCCCCTGCTGGGGAGGATGAGCAGTTCTTC. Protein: CASKSMAPAGEDEQFF.

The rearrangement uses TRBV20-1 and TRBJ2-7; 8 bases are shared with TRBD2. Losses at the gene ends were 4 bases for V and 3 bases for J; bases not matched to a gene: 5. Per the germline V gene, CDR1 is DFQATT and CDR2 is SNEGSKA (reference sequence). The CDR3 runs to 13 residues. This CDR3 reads CSAKSGGFYEQYF. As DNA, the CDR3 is TGCAGTGCTAAAAGCGGGGGATTCTACGAGCAGTACTTC.

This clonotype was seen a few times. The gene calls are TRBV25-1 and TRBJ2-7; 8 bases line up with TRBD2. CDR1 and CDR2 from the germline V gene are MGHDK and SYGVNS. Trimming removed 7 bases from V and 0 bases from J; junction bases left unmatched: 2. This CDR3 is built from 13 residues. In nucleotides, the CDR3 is TGTGCCAGCAACGGGAGGGTCTCCTACGAGCAGTACTTC. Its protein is CASNGRVSYEQYF.

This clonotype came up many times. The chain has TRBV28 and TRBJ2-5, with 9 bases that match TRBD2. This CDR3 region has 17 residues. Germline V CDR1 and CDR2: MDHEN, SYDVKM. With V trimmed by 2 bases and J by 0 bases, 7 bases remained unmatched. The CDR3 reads CASSLETSGGDQETQYF. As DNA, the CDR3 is TGTGCCAGCAGTTTAGAGACTAGCGGAGGGGACCAAGAGACCCAGTACTTC.

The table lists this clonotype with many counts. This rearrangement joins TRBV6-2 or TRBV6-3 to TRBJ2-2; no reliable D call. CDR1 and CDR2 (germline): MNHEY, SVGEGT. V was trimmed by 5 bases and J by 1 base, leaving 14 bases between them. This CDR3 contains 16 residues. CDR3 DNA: TGTGCCAGCAGTCCCGCGCGACGACTGAACACCGGGGAGCTGTTTTTT. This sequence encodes CASSPARRLNTGELFF.

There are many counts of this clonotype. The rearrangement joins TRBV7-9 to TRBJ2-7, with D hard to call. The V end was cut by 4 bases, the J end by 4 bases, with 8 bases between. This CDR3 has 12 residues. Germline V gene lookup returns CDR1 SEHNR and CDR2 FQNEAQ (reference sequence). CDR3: CASSSRLYEQYF. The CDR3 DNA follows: TGTGCCAGCAGCTCGCGACTGTACGAGCAGTACTTC.

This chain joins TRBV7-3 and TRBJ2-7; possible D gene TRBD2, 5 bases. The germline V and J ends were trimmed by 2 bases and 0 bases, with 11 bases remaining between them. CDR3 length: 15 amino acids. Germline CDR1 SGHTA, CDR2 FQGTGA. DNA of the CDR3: TGTGCCAGCAGCTTACGTCTAGCCCCCTCCTACGAGCAGTACTTC. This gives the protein CASSLRLAPSYEQYF.

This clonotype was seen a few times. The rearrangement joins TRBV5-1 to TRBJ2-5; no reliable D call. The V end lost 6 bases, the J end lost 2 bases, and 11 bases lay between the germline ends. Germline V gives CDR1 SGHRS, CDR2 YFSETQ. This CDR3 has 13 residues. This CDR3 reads CASKRSSQETQYF. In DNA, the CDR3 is TGCGCCAGCAAGCGATCCTCACAAGAGACCCAGTACTTC.

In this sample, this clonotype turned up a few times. Here the CDR3 DNA reads TGTGCCAGCAGCGGACAGGGGTGGAGCGGGGAGCTGTTTTTT. This sequence encodes CASSGQGWSGELFF. V gene TRBV11-1 combines with J gene TRBJ2-2, with 9 bases aligning to TRBD1. This CDR3 is built from 14 residues. V lost 5 bases to trimming and J lost 7 bases; unmatched junction nucleotides: 5. Germline loops: CDR1 SGHAT, CDR2 FQDESV (reference sequence).

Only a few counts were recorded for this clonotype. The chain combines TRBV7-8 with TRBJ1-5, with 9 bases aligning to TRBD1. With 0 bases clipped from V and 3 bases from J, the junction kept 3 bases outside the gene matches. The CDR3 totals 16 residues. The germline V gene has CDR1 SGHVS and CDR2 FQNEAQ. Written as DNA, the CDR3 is TGTGCCAGCAGCTTAGCGGACAGGGGCGTCAATCAGCCCCAGCATTTT. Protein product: CASSLADRGVNQPQHF.

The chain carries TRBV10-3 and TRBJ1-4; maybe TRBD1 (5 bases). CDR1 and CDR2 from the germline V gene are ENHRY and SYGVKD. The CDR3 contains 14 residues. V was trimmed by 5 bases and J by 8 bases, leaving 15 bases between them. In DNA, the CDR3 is TGTGCCATCAGTCCGGATCCCCCAGGGGAAAAACTGTTTTTT. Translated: CAISPDPPGEKLFF.

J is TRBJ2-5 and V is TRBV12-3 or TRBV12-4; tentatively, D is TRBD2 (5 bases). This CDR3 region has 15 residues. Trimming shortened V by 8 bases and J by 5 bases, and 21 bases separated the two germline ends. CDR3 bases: TGTGCCAGCCGTGATGGAGGAGGCGATACGGAGACCCAGTACTTC. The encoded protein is CASRDGGGDTETQYF.

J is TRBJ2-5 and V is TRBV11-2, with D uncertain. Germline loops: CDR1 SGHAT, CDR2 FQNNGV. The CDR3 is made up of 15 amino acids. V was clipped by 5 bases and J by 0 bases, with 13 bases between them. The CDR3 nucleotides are TGTGCCAGCAGCCTGTCATCGAGCGACCAAGAGACCCAGTACTTC. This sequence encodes CASSLSSSDQETQYF.

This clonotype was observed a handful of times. The CDR3 region is CASSYSRGGDSSYEQYF. In nucleotides, the CDR3 is TGTGCCAGCAGTTACTCAAGGGGGGGGGACAGCTCCTACGAGCAGTACTTC. The chain recombines TRBV6-5 with TRBJ2-7; D may be TRBD1 or TRBD2 (7 bases each). V was shortened by 0 bases and J by 0 bases, with 15 bases between the two germline ends. This CDR3 contains 17 residues. In germline, CDR1 is MNHEY, CDR2 SVGAGI.

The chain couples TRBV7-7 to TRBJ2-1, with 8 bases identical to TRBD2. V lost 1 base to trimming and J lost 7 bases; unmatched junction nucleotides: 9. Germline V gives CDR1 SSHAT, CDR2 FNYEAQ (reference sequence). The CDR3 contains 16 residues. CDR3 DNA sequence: TGTGCCAGCAGCTTAGTACCGGGACTAGACATAAATGAGCAGTTCTTC. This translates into CASSLVPGLDINEQFF.

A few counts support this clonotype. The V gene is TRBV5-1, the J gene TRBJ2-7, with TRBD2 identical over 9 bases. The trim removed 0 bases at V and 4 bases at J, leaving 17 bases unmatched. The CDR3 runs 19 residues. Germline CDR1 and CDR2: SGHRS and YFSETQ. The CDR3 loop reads CASSLGSPGGSSGVYEQYF. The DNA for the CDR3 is TGCGCCAGCAGCTTGGGATCCCCCGGAGGGTCTAGCGGGGTTTACGAGCAGTACTTC.

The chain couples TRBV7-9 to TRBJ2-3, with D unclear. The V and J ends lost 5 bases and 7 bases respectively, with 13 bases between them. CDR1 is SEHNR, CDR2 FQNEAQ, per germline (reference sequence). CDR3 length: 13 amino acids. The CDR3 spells CASSTLQMNTQYF. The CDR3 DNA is TGTGCCAGCAGCACCCTCCAGATGAATACGCAGTATTTT. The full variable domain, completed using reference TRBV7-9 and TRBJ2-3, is DTGVSQNPRHKITKRGQNVTFRCDPISEHNRLYWYRQTLGQGPEFLTYFQNEAQLEKSRLLSDRFSAERPKGSFSTLEIQRTEQGDSAMYLCASSTLQMNTQYFGPGTRLTVL.

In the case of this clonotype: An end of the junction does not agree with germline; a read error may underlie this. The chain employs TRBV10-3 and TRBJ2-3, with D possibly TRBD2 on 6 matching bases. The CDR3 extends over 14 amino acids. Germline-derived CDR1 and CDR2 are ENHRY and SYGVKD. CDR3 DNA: TGTGCCCTCAGTCCGGGAGCGAGTCCCGATACGCAGTATTTT. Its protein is CALSPGASPDTQYF.

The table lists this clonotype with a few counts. The CDR3 sequence: CASSHSQGGTEAFF. In DNA form, the CDR3 reads TGTGCCAGCAGCCATTCACAGGGTGGCACTGAAGCTTTCTTT. This chain connects TRBV3-1 to TRBJ1-1, with D perhaps matching TRBD1 (6 bases). The V end was cut by 3 bases, the J end by 4 bases, with 12 bases between. Germline lookup yields CDR1 LGHDT and CDR2 YNNKEL (reference sequence). CDR3 length equals 14 residues.

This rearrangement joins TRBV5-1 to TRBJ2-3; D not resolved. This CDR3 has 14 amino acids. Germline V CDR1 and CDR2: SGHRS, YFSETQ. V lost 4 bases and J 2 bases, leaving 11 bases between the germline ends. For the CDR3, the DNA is TGCGCCAGCAGCCCGGCACCGAACACAGATACGCAGTATTTT. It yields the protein CASSPAPNTDTQYF. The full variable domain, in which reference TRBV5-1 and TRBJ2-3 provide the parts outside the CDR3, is KAGVTQTPRYLIKTRGQQVTLSCSPISGHRSVSWYQQTPGQGLQFLFEYFSETQRNKGNFPGRFSGRQFSNSRSEMNVSTLELGDSALYLCASSPAPNTDTQYFGPGTRLTVL.

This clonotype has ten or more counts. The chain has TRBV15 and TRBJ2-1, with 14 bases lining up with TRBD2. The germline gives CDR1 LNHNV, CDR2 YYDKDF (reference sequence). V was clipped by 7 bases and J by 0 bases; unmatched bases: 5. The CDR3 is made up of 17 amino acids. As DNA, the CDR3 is TGTGCCACCAAACCGGGACTAGCGGGAGACTCCTACAATGAGCAGTTCTTC. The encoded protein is CATKPGLAGDSYNEQFF.

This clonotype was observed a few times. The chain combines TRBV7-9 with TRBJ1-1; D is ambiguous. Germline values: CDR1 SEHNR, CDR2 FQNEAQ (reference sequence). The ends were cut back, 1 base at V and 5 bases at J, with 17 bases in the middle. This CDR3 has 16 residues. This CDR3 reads CASSLDPPGGRTEAFF. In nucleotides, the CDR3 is TGTGCCAGCAGCTTAGACCCACCCGGTGGTCGGACTGAAGCTTTCTTT.

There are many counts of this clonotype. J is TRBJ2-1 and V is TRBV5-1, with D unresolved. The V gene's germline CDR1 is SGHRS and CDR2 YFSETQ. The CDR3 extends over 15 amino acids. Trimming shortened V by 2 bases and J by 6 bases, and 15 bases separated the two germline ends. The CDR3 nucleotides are TGCGCCAGCAGCTTCACCGTAGGCGGATCCAATGAGCAGTTCTTC. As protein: CASSFTVGGSNEQFF.

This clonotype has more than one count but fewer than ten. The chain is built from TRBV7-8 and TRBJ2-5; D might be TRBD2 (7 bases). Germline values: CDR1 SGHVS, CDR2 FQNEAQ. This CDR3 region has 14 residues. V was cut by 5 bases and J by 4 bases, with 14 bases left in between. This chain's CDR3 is CASSLFGGAETQYF. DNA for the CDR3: TGTGCCAGCAGCCTTTTTGGGGGGGCAGAGACCCAGTACTTC.